This is a list of T cell receptor beta chains from one sample in a study of blood T cell repertoires in COVID-19. Measured with immunoSEQ multiplex PCR; TCRdb has only the in-frame clones, and not every one. The data contain roughly 72,000 clones, about 80% of them seen just once; the ten biggest clones take up around a sixth. The sample was peripheral blood. The receptors derive from a man between 65 and 85 years old who had recovered from COVID-19. Both conserved end residues are part of each CDR3. A D gene is named only where the DNA matches it firmly. Clone size is shown for a subset of rows, as once, few, many or a class of expanded clone.

v_call	clone_size	j_call	d_call	cdr3_aa	cdr3_nt
TRBV28	-	TRBJ1-1	TRBD1	CASRLPGTGFVAFF	TGTGCCAGCAGACTACCCGGGACAGGCTTCGTGGCTTTCTTT
TRBV2	few	TRBJ2-7	TRBD2	CASKGLAIHEQYF	TGTGCCAGTAAGGGACTAGCAATCCACGAGCAGTACTTC
TRBV6-5	-	TRBJ2-1	TRBD1	CASPYGQGDYNEQFF	TGTGCCAGCCCTTACGGGCAGGGGGACTACAATGAGCAGTTCTTC
TRBV7-8	-	TRBJ1-5	TRBD1	CASSLAPAGGGQPQHF	TGTGCCAGCAGCTTAGCGCCGGCAGGGGGCGGTCAGCCCCAGCATTTT
TRBV30	few	TRBJ1-1	-	CAVISEFNTEAFF	TGTGCCGTAATCTCGGAGTTCAACACTGAAGCTTTCTTT
TRBV6-5	few	TRBJ2-1	-	CASSYSTGREQFF	TGTGCCAGCAGTTACTCGACAGGCCGAGAGCAGTTCTTC
TRBV29-1	-	TRBJ2-5	-	CSVYRRGLKRETQYF	TGCAGCGTTTATCGGCGGGGGCTTAAAAGGGAGACCCAGTACTTC
TRBV5-1	-	TRBJ1-1	TRBD1	CASSPTGPNTEAFF	TGCGCCAGCAGCCCGACAGGGCCCAACACTGAAGCTTTCTTT
TRBV4-3	-	TRBJ2-7	TRBD2	CASSRGTSTSQEQYF	TGCGCCAGCAGCCGAGGGACTAGCACCAGCCAGGAGCAGTACTTC
TRBV11-2	-	TRBJ2-2	TRBD2	CASSPRTSGGLTGELFF	TGTGCCAGCAGCCCTAGGACTAGCGGGGGGCTTACCGGGGAGCTGTTTTTT
TRBV6-5	few	TRBJ1-4	-	CASSYSRDMREKLFF	TGTGCCAGCAGTTACTCAAGGGACATGCGCGAAAAACTGTTTTTT
TRBV5-1	once	TRBJ1-1	-	CASSFGGGRGDTEAFF	TGCGCCAGCAGCTTCGGCGGGGGGCGAGGTGACACTGAAGCTTTCTTT
TRBV5-4	few	TRBJ2-2	-	CASSLERGTNTGELFF	TGTGCCAGCAGCTTGGAACGGGGGACGAACACCGGGGAGCTGTTTTTT
TRBV14	few	TRBJ2-6	-	CASSPHSGDYGANVLTF	TGTGCCAGCAGCCCCCACTCAGGGGATTACGGGGCCAACGTCCTGACTTTC
TRBV19	-	TRBJ1-1	-	CATEGGENTEAFF	TGTGCCACTGAAGGGGGGGAGAACACTGAAGCTTTCTTT
TRBV14	-	TRBJ2-2	TRBD2	CASSQLAGITGELFF	TGTGCCAGCAGCCAACTAGCGGGAATAACCGGGGAGCTGTTTTTT
TRBV19	few	TRBJ2-7	-	CASSMQGGTYEQYF	TGTGCCAGTAGTATGCAGGGAGGTACCTACGAGCAGTACTTC
TRBV10-3	-	TRBJ2-1	TRBD1	CAISRGQGNNEQFF	TGTGCCATCAGTCGGGGACAGGGGAACAATGAGCAGTTCTTC
TRBV5-1	-	TRBJ1-1	TRBD1	CASSLSGGSMGTEAFF	TGCGCCAGCAGCTTATCAGGGGGCTCGATGGGCACTGAAGCTTTCTTT
TRBV19	-	TRBJ2-1	-	CASRAPGEWYNEQFF	TGTGCCAGTAGGGCCCCAGGGGAGTGGTATAATGAGCAGTTCTTC
TRBV5-1	once	TRBJ2-5	-	CASSLVADAQETQYF	TGCGCCAGCAGCTTGGTAGCGGATGCTCAAGAGACCCAGTACTTC
TRBV28	once	TRBJ2-3	-	CASRTTFGATDTQYF	TGTGCCAGCCGTACCACGTTTGGGGCGACAGATACGCAGTATTTT
TRBV6-1	-	TRBJ1-4	-	CASSEEQGPEKLFF	TGTGCCAGCAGTGAAGAACAGGGACCAGAAAAACTGTTTTTT
TRBV5-1	-	TRBJ1-1	-	CASSSGGDTEAFF	TGCGCCAGCAGTTCCGGGGGGGACACTGAAGCTTTCTTT
TRBV13	-	TRBJ1-2	-	CASSAQGYEVGYTF	TGTGCCAGCAGCGCACAGGGATATGAAGTAGGCTACACCTTC
TRBV7-9	-	TRBJ1-2	TRBD1	CASSSPTGGNIYGYTF	TGTGCCAGCAGCTCACCGACAGGGGGGAATATATATGGCTACACCTTC
TRBV7-2	-	TRBJ2-3	-	CASSSRAGGSSDTQYF	TGTGCCAGCAGCTCTCGGGCTGGGGGCTCGTCAGATACGCAGTATTTT
TRBV19	-	TRBJ1-5	-	CASSAMRYSNQPQHF	TGTGCCAGTAGTGCGATGAGATATAGCAATCAGCCCCAGCATTTT
TRBV5-1	-	TRBJ2-7	-	CASSSGVTYEQYF	TGCGCCAGCAGCTCCGGGGTAACCTACGAGCAGTACTTC
TRBV30	-	TRBJ1-6	-	CAWSKTPGGSPLHF	TGTGCCTGGAGTAAAACCCCCGGGGGGTCACCCCTCCACTTT
TRBV6-5	-	TRBJ2-2	TRBD1	CASRYRGTGELFF	TGTGCCAGCAGGTACAGGGGTACCGGGGAGCTGTTTTTT
TRBV7-2	-	TRBJ2-1	TRBD1	CASSSTTGGNEQFF	TGTGCCAGCAGCTCAACAACAGGGGGCAATGAGCAGTTCTTC
TRBV6-1	-	TRBJ2-4	-	CASSAPTGIGGKNIQYF	TGTGCCAGCAGTGCACCCACAGGGATCGGTGGGAAAAACATTCAGTACTTC
TRBV5-1	-	TRBJ2-5	-	CASSLVGGNQETQYF	TGCGCCAGCAGCTTGGTGGGGGGAAACCAAGAGACCCAGTACTTC
TRBV7-2	-	TRBJ1-5	-	CASSSQRDQPQHF	TGTGCCAGCAGCTCACAGAGAGATCAGCCCCAGCATTTT
TRBV5-1	-	TRBJ2-5	TRBD2	CASSLSGLARETQYF	TGCGCCAGCAGCTTGTCGGGACTAGCGCGAGAGACCCAGTACTTC
TRBV5-1	-	TRBJ1-3	-	CASQQGSSGNTIYF	TGCGCCAGCCAGCAGGGAAGCTCTGGAAACACCATATATTTT
TRBV24-1	-	TRBJ2-2	TRBD1	CATRQGGTGELFF	TGTGCCACGAGACAGGGTGGCACCGGGGAGCTGTTTTTT
TRBV28	-	TRBJ1-2	-	CASSYPQGGYTF	TGTGCCAGCAGTTACCCACAGGGAGGCTACACCTTC
TRBV12-2	-	TRBJ1-1	-	CASRLADRSEAFF	TGTGCAAGTCGCTTAGCCGACAGGTCCGAAGCTTTCTTT
TRBV25-1	-	TRBJ1-3	-	CASSPTLSSGNTIYF	TGTGCCAGCAGCCCCACTTTAAGCTCTGGAAACACCATATATTTT
TRBV27	-	TRBJ2-1	-	CASSLRQVGHEQFF	TGTGCCAGCAGTTTGCGACAGGTGGGGCATGAGCAGTTCTTC
TRBV6-5	-	TRBJ1-2	TRBD1	CASSRGQGNGGYTF	TGTGCCAGCAGTCGGGGACAGGGGAATGGTGGCTACACCTTC
TRBV4-1	-	TRBJ2-7	-	CASSQDQRREQYF	TGCGCCAGCAGCCAAGATCAGCGGAGGGAGCAGTACTTC
TRBV7-9	-	TRBJ2-7	TRBD1	CASSSRQGPNSYEQYF	TGTGCCAGCAGCTCCCGACAGGGGCCCAACTCCTACGAGCAGTACTTC
TRBV29-1	-	TRBJ2-2	-	CSVGVTTGELFF	TGCAGCGTTGGCGTTACTACCGGGGAGCTGTTTTTT
TRBV28	-	TRBJ1-4	TRBD1	CLTGPATNEKLFF	TGTTTGACAGGGCCCGCAACTAATGAAAAACTGTTTTTT
TRBV15	-	TRBJ2-1	TRBD1	CATSRDLGQGYGYEQFF	TGTGCCACCAGCAGAGATTTGGGACAGGGGTACGGGTATGAGCAGTTCTTC
TRBV11-2	-	TRBJ1-5	-	CASSLDRGNQPQHF	TGTGCCAGCAGCTTAGATCGGGGCAATCAGCCCCAGCATTTT
TRBV11-2	-	TRBJ2-1	-	CASSFTRRDYNEQFF	TGTGCCAGCAGCTTTACGAGGCGGGACTACAATGAGCAGTTCTTC
TRBV5-1	-	TRBJ2-7	TRBD1	CASGTGQATYEQYF	TGCGCCAGCGGAACGGGACAGGCAACCTACGAGCAGTACTTC